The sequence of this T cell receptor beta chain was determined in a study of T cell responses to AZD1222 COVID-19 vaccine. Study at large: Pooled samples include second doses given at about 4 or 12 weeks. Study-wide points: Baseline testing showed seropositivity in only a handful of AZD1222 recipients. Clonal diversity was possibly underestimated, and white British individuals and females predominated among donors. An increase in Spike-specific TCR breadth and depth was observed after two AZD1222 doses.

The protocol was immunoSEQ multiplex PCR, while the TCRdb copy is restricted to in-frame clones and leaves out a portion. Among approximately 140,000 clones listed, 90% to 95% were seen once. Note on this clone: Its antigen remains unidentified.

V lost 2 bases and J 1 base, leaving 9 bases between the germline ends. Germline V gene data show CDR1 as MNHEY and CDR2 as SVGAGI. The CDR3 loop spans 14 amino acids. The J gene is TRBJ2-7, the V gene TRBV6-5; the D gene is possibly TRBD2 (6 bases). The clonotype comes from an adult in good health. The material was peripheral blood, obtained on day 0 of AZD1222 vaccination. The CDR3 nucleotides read TGTGCCAGCAGTTACGGGACTCGTTCCTACGAGCAGTACTTC. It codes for CASSYGTRSYEQYF.